These 20 T cell receptor beta chains originate from one sample sequenced in a study of cytomegalovirus exposure and HLA in healthy donors. The study ran its PCR with 60 Vbeta and 13 Jbeta primers. Produced via immunoSEQ multiplex PCR; TCRdb's table is partial and in-frame only. The table records fewer than 150,000 clones, over 70% of them present only once. The sample consisted of PBMCs. Every receptor here comes from a man in his forties in good health and CMV-seronegative.

This chain connects TRBV13 to TRBJ1-2; D gene uncertain. Germline loops: CDR1 PRHDT, CDR2 FYEKMQ (reference sequence). The CDR3 consists of 13 residues. With 5 bases removed from V and 3 bases from J, the gap between germline ends came to 10 bases. DNA for the CDR3: TGTGCCAGCAGCCCCGGGGAGTACTATGGCTACACCTTC. Its protein is CASSPGEYYGYTF.

V is TRBV27 and J is TRBJ1-5, with TRBD1 matching over 7 bases. The CDR3 loop spans 17 amino acids. The V gene's germline CDR1 is MNHEY and CDR2 SMNVEV (reference sequence). V lost 6 bases to trimming and J lost 0 bases; unmatched junction nucleotides: 11. DNA of the CDR3: TGTGCCAGCAGGTTACAGGGGAGCCCTTATAGCAATCAGCCCCAGCATTTT. Protein: CASRLQGSPYSNQPQHF.

The J gene is TRBJ1-5, the V gene TRBV7-2; TRBD1 might be the D (5 bases). Germline CDR1 and CDR2: SGHTA and FQGNSA. The CDR3 covers 16 residues. Trimming removed 1 base from V and 0 bases from J, with 10 bases in between. The CDR3 is CASSLGTRASNQPQHF. Written as DNA, the CDR3 is TGTGCCAGCAGCTTAGGGACCAGGGCTAGCAATCAGCCCCAGCATTTT.

This chain connects TRBV29-1 to TRBJ2-7; D is possibly TRBD1 (5 bases). This CDR3 contains 12 residues. CDR1 SQVTM and CDR2 ANQGSEA come from the germline V gene. V was shortened by 2 bases and J by 6 bases, with 11 bases between the two germline ends. DNA for the CDR3: TGCAGCGTTGAACATACAGGCCGCGAGCAGTACTTC. Residues: CSVEHTGREQYF.

V usage is TRBV7-8 and J usage is TRBJ1-4; D is possibly TRBD1 (6 bases). V dropped 0 bases and J dropped 7 bases, with 12 bases sitting between them. This CDR3 has 15 residues. Germline-derived CDR1 and CDR2 are SGHVS and FQNEAQ. The CDR3 sequence: CASSLAQGSGEKLFF. The CDR3 coding sequence is TGTGCCAGCAGCTTAGCGCAGGGGTCCGGTGAAAAACTGTTTTTT. Full variable domain (rest looked up from reference TRBV7-8 and TRBJ1-4): GAGVSQSPRYKVAKRGQDVALRCDPISGHVSLFWYQQALGQGPEFLTYFQNEAQLDKSGLPSDRFFAERPEGSVSTLKIQRTQQEDSAVYLCASSLAQGSGEKLFFGSGTQLSVL.

The V and J genes are TRBV9 and TRBJ2-6; D unresolved. Germline CDR1 and CDR2: SGDLS and YYNGEE. Between the trimmed V and J ends, which lost 0 bases and 2 bases, there was a span of 18 bases. The length of the CDR3 is 19 residues. The CDR3 sequence: CASSVAQAGIFTGANVLTF. In DNA form, the CDR3 reads TGTGCCAGCAGCGTAGCTCAGGCAGGTATTTTCACTGGGGCCAACGTCCTGACTTTC. The whole variable domain, filled in from reference TRBV9 and TRBJ2-6, reads DSGVTQTPKHLITATGQRVTLRCSPRSGDLSVYWYQQSLDQGLQFLIQYYNGEERAKGNILERFSAQQFPDLHSELNLSSLELGDSALYFCASSVAQAGIFTGANVLTFGAGSRLTVL.

Many counts were recorded for this clone. The chain combines TRBV18 with TRBJ1-3; maybe TRBD1 (6 bases). Germline V gene lookup returns CDR1 KGHSH and CDR2 LQKENI. The V end was cut by 4 bases, the J end by 0 bases, with 10 bases between. There are 15 residues in the CDR3. The chain's CDR3 is CASSQRTASGNTIYF. The CDR3 nucleotides are TGTGCCAGCTCACAACGGACAGCCTCTGGAAACACCATATATTTT.

The chain couples TRBV7-2 to TRBJ1-1, with a possible D match to TRBD1 (6 bases). Trimming cost V 1 base and J 6 bases, with 12 bases left between them. The CDR3 contains 14 residues. CDR1 is SGHTA and CDR2 is FQGNSA in the germline V gene. In DNA, the CDR3 is TGTGCCAGCAGCTTAGTTCAGGGGACGTCTGAAGCTTTCTTT. Its protein is CASSLVQGTSEAFF.

V gene TRBV18 combines with J gene TRBJ2-3, with TRBD2 matching 11 bases. The CDR3 extends over 17 amino acids. Germline V gene sequence: CDR1 KGHSH, CDR2 LQKENI. V lost 1 base to trimming and J lost 2 bases; unmatched junction nucleotides: 5. The CDR3, as DNA: TGTGCCAGCTCACCACGGATACTAGCGGGGGTCACAGATACGCAGTATTTT. Its translation is CASSPRILAGVTDTQYF.

V is TRBV29-1 and J is TRBJ1-1, with 7 bases aligning to TRBD1. CDR1 is SQVTM, CDR2 ANQGSEA, per germline. The CDR3 sequence is 16 residues long. The J segment lost 1 base and the V segment lost 6 bases, leaving 14 bases of the junction unmatched. Written as DNA, the CDR3 is TGCAGCGTGGTTGGGGCCTTACAGGGGACGAACACTGAAGCTTTCTTT. It yields the protein CSVVGALQGTNTEAFF. The full variable domain, with the rest looked up from reference TRBV29-1 and TRBJ1-1, is SAVISQKPSRDICQRGTSLTIQCQVDSQVTMMFWYRQQPGQSLTLIATANQGSEATYESGFVIDKFPISRPNLTFSTLTVSNMSPEDSSIYLCSVVGALQGTNTEAFFGQGTRLTVV.

This rearrangement joins TRBV6-5 to TRBJ1-2; TRBD1 is a possible D gene (5 bases). The CDR3 extends over 13 amino acids. Germline-derived CDR1 and CDR2 are MNHEY and SVGAGI. V was clipped by 2 bases and J by 3 bases, with 7 bases between them. The CDR3 region is CASSYGRDYGYTF. The CDR3, as DNA: TGTGCCAGCAGTTACGGCAGGGACTATGGCTACACCTTC.

The chain joins TRBV28 to TRBJ2-1; weak D call: TRBD2 (5 bases). Trimming removed 8 bases at V and 3 bases at J, with 8 bases between. The length of the CDR3 is 12 residues. Germline V gene data show CDR1 as MDHEN and CDR2 as SYDVKM. The DNA of the CDR3 is TGTGCCAGCGCCAGCGGCTACAATGAGCAGTTCTTC. Its protein product is CASASGYNEQFF.

The chain carries TRBV11-3 and TRBJ1-3, with D perhaps TRBD1 (5 bases). With 5 bases removed from V and 3 bases from J, the gap between germline ends came to 11 bases. The CDR3 runs to 14 residues. Germline V gene data show CDR1 as SGHNT and CDR2 as YENEEA. As DNA, the CDR3 is TGTGCCAGCAGCCGAAAGCAGGGTGGAAACACCATATATTTT. Its translation: CASSRKQGGNTIYF.

This clone appeared a few times. The chain employs TRBV6-5 and TRBJ1-6; 7 nucleotides match TRBD1. Germline V gene sequence: CDR1 MNHEY, CDR2 SVGAGI. The CDR3 covers 14 residues. The V and J ends lost 6 bases and 6 bases, in that order; junction bases with no gene match: 5. The CDR3 region has the DNA TGTGCCAGCAGGGTGACAGGGCTTAATTCACCCCTCCACTTT. Translated: CASRVTGLNSPLHF.

This chain links TRBV19 with TRBJ2-1, with 7 bases fitting TRBD1. CDR1 is LNHDA and CDR2 is SQIVND in the germline V gene (reference sequence). This CDR3 region has 16 residues. Germline trimming cut 4 bases from V and 2 bases from J; bases unmatched to any gene: 8. CDR3 in DNA: TGTGCCAGTAGTACCGGTGGACAGGCTACCTACAATGAGCAGTTCTTC. Translating it yields CASSTGGQATYNEQFF. The full variable domain, with the rest looked up from reference TRBV19 and TRBJ2-1, is DGGITQSPKYLFRKEGQNVTLSCEQNLNHDAMYWYRQDPGQGLRLIYYSQIVNDFQKGDIAEGYSVSREKKESFPLTVTSAQKNPTAFYLCASSTGGQATYNEQFFGPGTRLTVL.

This clone was counted a single time. This sequence joins TRBV6-5 and TRBJ2-7; D is perhaps TRBD2 (6 bases). This CDR3 is built from 14 residues. Germline CDR1 and CDR2: MNHEY and SVGAGI. V was shortened by 6 bases and J by 2 bases, with 14 bases between the two germline ends. The CDR3 protein is CASSVHSGTYEQYF. The CDR3 nucleotides are TGTGCCAGCAGCGTTCATAGCGGAACCTACGAGCAGTACTTC.

J is TRBJ2-7 and V is TRBV7-2; D is possibly TRBD1 (6 bases). Germline CDR1 is SGHTA and CDR2 is FQGNSA. The CDR3 length is 16 residues. V dropped 1 base and J dropped 4 bases, with 17 bases sitting between them. The CDR3 coding sequence is TGTGCCAGCAGCTTAGTTGAGGCCAGGGGTTCTTACGAGCAGTACTTC. Amino acid sequence: CASSLVEARGSYEQYF.

The V gene is TRBV9, the J gene TRBJ1-1; D unresolved. V lost 3 bases, J lost 1 base, and 10 bases lay in between. Germline CDR1 SGDLS, CDR2 YYNGEE. The length of the CDR3 is 14 residues. The CDR3 loop is CASSAGVGNTEAFF. CDR3 DNA sequence: TGTGCCAGCAGCGCGGGAGTAGGGAACACTGAAGCTTTCTTT.

J is TRBJ1-5 and V is TRBV18; no firm D call. V lost 4 bases to trimming and J lost 0 bases, with 10 bases between them. This CDR3 comprises 15 residues. Germline lookup yields CDR1 KGHSH and CDR2 LQKENI. The CDR3 protein is CASSLAKASNQPQHF. The CDR3, as DNA: TGTGCCAGCTCACTTGCGAAAGCTAGCAATCAGCCCCAGCATTTT. Full variable domain (rest looked up from reference TRBV18 and TRBJ1-5): NAGVMQNPRHLVRRRGQEARLRCSPMKGHSHVYWYRQLPEEGLKFMVYLQKENIIDESGMPKERFSAEFPKEGPSILRIQQVVRGDSAAYFCASSLAKASNQPQHFGDGTRLSIL.

This chain links TRBV25-1 with TRBJ2-1; tentative D call: TRBD1 (6 bases). CDR3 size: 10 residues. Per germline, CDR1 MGHDK and CDR2 SYGVNS. V gave up 8 bases and J gave up 8 bases, with 7 bases separating them. As DNA, the CDR3 is TGTGCCAGCCAGGGGTATGAGCAGTTCTTC. It codes for CASQGYEQFF. The variable domain in full, completed from reference TRBV25-1 and TRBJ2-1, reads EADIYQTPRYLVIGTGKKITLECSQTMGHDKMYWYQQDPGMELHLIHYSYGVNSTEKGDLSSESTVSRIRTEHFPLTLESARPSHTSQYLCASQGYEQFFGPGTRLTVL.